A selection of T cell receptor beta chains follows, all from one sample in a study of response to subunit inactivated influenza vaccine. TCRdb analysed the RT-PCR reads with MiXCR anew, one entry per CDR3 protein. The profile shows 450,000 to 700,000 distinct CDR3 sequences, around 15% of them singletons. This sample comprised PBMCs from blood, obtained 11 to 12 days after vaccination. The receptors come from a man aged 50-60 years who received an inactivated influenza vaccine. The conserved cysteine and the conserved F or W are not part of the CDR3 here. Each record gives: J gene, V gene, CDR3 protein.

>TRBJ2-1|TRBV12-5
ASNKAGSYNEQF
>TRBJ2-3|TRBV20-1
SARDSGYRTDTQY
>TRBJ2-7|TRBV12-3/TRBV12-4
ASSPGEVVNEQY
>TRBJ2-7|TRBV4-2
ASSEWGVTTEEQY
>TRBJ2-3|TRBV12-3/TRBV12-4
ASSWTSGPTSTDTQY
>TRBJ2-1|TRBV11-2
ASSLDRAGLGEQF
>TRBJ1-2|TRBV30
AWSVRGNYGYT
>TRBJ2-1|TRBV28
ASRTGTGIGEQF
>TRBJ2-3|TRBV29-1
SVVQDRHTQY
>TRBJ2-5|TRBV29-1
SVVGQGGETQY
>TRBJ1-1|TRBV6-1
ASSEDRGENTEAF
>TRBJ1-2|TRBV7-8
ASSQNFYGYT
>TRBJ2-2|TRBV19
ASNEDGVMNGELF
>TRBJ1-1|TRBV3-1
ASSRRGLKAL
>TRBJ1-6|TRBV4-3
ASSQDPPDSLYNSPLH
>TRBJ2-7|TRBV28
ASRKDRMGFYEQY
>TRBJ2-7|TRBV12-3/TRBV12-4
ASSLMGLAASEQY
>TRBJ2-7|TRBV6-1
ASSRSGTTTYEQY
>TRBJ2-1|TRBV27
ASSLSGGPGNEQF
>TRBJ2-5|TRBV4-2
ASSQDVALQETQY
>TRBJ2-7|TRBV7-6
ASSLATVSYEQY
>TRBJ2-1|TRBV29-1
SVGGGEQF
>TRBJ2-1|TRBV25-1
TSTRSHYEQF
>TRBJ2-5|TRBV27
ATRGTGIGQETQY
>TRBJ2-3|TRBV6-1
ASSDYRDPDTQY
>TRBJ1-1|TRBV7-2
ASGGTGHNSAEAF
>TRBJ2-3|TRBV29-1
SVVPQWGARTDTQY
>TRBJ2-1|TRBV5-1
ASSLDAGGPSYNEQF